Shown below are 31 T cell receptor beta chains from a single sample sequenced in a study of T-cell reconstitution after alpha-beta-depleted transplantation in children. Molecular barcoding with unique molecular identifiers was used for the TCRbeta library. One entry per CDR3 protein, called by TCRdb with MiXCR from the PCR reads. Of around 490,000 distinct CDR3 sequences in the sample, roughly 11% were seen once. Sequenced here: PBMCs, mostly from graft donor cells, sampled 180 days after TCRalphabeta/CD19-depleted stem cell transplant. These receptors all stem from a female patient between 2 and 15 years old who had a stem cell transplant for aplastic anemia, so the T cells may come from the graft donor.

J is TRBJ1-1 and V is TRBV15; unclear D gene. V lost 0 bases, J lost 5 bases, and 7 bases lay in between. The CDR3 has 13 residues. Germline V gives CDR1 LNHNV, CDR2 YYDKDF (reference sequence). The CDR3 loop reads CATSRDLVTEAFF. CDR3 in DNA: TGTGCCACCAGCAGAGATCTGGTGACTGAAGCTTTCTTT.

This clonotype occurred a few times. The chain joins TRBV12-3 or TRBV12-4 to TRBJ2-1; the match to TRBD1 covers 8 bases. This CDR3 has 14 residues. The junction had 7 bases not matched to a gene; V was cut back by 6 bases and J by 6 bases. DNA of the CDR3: TGTGCCAGCAGCCAGGGGGCAAGTGGCAATGAGCAGTTCTTC. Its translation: CASSQGASGNEQFF.

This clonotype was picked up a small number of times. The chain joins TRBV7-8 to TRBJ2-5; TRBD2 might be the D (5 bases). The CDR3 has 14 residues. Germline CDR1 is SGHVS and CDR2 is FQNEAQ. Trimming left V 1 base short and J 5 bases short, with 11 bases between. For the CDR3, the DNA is TGTGCCAGCAGCTTAGAGGTCGGGAAGGAGACCCAGTACTTC. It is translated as CASSLEVGKETQYF.

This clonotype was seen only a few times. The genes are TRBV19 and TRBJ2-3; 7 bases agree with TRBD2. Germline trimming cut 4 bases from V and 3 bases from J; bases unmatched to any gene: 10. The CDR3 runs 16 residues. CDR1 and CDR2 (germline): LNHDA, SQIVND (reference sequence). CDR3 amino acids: CASSRPGRTGTDTQYF. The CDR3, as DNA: TGTGCCAGTAGTAGACCCGGGAGGACGGGAACAGATACGCAGTATTTT.

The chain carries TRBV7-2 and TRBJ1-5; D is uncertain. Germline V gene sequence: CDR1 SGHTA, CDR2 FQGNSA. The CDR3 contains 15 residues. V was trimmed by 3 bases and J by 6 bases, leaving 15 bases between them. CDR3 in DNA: TGTGCCAGCAGCTTTAATGGGGATTCTATTCAGCCCCAGCATTTT. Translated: CASSFNGDSIQPQHF.

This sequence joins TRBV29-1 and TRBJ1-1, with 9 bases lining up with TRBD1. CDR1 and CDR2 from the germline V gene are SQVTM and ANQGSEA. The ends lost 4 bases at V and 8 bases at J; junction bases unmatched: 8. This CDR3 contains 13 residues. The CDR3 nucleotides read TGCAGCGTTGGACGACAGGGGGACCGGGAAGCTTTCTTT. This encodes CSVGRQGDREAFF.

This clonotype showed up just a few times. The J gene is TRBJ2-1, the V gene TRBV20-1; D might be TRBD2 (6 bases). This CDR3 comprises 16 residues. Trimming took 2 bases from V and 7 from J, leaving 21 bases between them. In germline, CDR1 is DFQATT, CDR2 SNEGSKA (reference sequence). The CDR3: CSARSLTSFKGNEQFF. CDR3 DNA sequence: TGCAGTGCTAGATCCCTAACTAGCTTCAAAGGGAATGAGCAGTTCTTC.

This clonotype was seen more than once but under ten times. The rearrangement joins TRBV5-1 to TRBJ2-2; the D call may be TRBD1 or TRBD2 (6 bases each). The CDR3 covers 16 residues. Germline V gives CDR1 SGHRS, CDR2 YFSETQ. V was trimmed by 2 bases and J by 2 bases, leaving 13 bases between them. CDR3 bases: TGCGCCAGCAGCTTAGGGGGACTCCTTAACACCGGGGAGCTGTTTTTT. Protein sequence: CASSLGGLLNTGELFF. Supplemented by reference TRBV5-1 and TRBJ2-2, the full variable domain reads KAGVTQTPRYLIKTRGQQVTLSCSPISGHRSVSWYQQTPGQGLQFLFEYFSETQRNKGNFPGRFSGRQFSNSRSEMNVSTLELGDSALYLCASSLGGLLNTGELFFGEGSRLTVL.

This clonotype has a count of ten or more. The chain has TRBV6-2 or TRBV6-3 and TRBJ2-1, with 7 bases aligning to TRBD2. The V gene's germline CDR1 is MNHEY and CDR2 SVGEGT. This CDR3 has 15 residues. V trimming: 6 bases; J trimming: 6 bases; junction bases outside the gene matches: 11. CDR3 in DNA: TGTGCCAGCAGAGGTAGAGGACCGGGGGGCAATGAGCAGTTCTTC. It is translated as CASRGRGPGGNEQFF.

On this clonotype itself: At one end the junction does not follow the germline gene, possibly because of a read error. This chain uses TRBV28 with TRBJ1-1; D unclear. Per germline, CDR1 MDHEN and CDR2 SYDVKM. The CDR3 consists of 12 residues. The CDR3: CASYRMNTESFF. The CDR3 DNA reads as TGTGCCAGCTACAGAATGAACACTGAATCTTTCTTT.

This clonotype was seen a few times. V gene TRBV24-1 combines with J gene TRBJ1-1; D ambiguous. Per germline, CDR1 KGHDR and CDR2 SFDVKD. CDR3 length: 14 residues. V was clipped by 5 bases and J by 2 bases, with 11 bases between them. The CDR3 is CATSGRGINTEAFF. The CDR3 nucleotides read TGTGCCACCAGTGGTCGAGGGATTAACACTGAAGCTTTCTTT.

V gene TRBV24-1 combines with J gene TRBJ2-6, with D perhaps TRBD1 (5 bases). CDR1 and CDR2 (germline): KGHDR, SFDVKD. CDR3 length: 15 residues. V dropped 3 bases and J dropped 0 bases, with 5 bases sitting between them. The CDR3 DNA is TGTGCCACCAGTGATAGGGGCTCTGGGGCCAACGTCCTGACTTTC. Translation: CATSDRGSGANVLTF.

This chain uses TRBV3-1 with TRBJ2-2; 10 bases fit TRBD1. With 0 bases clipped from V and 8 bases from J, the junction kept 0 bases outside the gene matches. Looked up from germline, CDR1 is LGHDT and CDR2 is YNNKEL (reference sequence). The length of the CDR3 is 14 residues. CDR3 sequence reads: CASSQEGQGGELFF. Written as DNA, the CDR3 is TGTGCCAGCAGCCAAGAGGGACAGGGGGGGGAGCTGTTTTTT.

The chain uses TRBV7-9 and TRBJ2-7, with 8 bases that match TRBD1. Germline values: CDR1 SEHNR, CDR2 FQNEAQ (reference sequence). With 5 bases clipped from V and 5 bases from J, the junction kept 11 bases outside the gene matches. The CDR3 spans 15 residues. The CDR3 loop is CASSLLRDRQHEQYF. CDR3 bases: TGTGCCAGCAGCCTCTTGAGGGACAGGCAACACGAGCAGTACTTC. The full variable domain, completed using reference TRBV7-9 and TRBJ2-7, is DTGVSQNPRHKITKRGQNVTFRCDPISEHNRLYWYRQTLGQGPEFLTYFQNEAQLEKSRLLSDRFSAERPKGSFSTLEIQRTEQGDSAMYLCASSLLRDRQHEQYFGPGTRLTVT.

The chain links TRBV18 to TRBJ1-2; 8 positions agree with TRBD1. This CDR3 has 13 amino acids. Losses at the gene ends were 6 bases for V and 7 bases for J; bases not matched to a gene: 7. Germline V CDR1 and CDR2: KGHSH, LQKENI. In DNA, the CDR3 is TGTGCCAGCTCCACCCAGGGGGCGCGTGGCTACACCTTC. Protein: CASSTQGARGYTF.

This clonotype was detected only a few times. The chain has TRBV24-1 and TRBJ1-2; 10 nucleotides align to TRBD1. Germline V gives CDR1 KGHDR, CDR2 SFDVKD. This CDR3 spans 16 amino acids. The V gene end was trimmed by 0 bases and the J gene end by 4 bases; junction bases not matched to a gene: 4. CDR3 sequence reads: CATSDLVGQGTYGYTF. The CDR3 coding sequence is TGTGCCACCAGTGATTTGGTGGGACAGGGGACCTATGGCTACACCTTC.

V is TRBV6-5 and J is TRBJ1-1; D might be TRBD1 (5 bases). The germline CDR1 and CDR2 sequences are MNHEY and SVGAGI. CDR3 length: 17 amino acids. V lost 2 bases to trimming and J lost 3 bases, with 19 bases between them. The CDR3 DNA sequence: TGTGCCAGCAGTTACCTCGTTCAACGGGGCCGGGACACTGAAGCTTTCTTT. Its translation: CASSYLVQRGRDTEAFF.

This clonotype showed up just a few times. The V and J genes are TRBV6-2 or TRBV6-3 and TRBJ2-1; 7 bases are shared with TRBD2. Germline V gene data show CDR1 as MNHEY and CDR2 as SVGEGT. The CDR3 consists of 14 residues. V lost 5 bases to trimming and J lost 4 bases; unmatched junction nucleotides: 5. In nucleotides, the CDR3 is TGTGCCAGCAGTCAGCCTAGCGGATACAATGAGCAGTTCTTC. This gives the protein CASSQPSGYNEQFF.

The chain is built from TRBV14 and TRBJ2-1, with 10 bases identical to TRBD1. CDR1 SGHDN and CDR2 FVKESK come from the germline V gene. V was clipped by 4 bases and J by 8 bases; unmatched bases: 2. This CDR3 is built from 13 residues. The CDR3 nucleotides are TGTGCCAGCAGCCCGGGACAGGGGTATGAGCAGTTCTTC. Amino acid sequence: CASSPGQGYEQFF.

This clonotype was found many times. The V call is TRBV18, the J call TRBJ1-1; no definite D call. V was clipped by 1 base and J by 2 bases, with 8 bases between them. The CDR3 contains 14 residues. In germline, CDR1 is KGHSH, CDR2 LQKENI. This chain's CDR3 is CASSPHPANTEAFF. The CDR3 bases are TGTGCCAGCTCACCACACCCCGCTAACACTGAAGCTTTCTTT.

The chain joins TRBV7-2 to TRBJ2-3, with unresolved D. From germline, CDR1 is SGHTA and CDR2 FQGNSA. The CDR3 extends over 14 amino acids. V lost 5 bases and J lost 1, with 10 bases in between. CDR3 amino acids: CASSPRVGTDTQYF. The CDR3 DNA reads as TGTGCCAGCAGCCCCCGGGTCGGCACAGATACGCAGTATTTT.

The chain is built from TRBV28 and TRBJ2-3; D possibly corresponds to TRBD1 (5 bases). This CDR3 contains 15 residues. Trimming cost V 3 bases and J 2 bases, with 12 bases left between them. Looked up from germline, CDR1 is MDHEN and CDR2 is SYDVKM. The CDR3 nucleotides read TGTGCCAGCAGTTTGAAGGGGATGTTCACAGATACGCAGTATTTT. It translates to CASSLKGMFTDTQYF. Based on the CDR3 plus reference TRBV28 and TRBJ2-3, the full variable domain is DVKVTQSSRYLVKRTGEKVFLECVQDMDHENMFWYRQDPGLGLRLIYFSYDVKMKEKGDIPEGYSVSREKKERFSLILESASTNQTSMYLCASSLKGMFTDTQYFGPGTRLTVL.

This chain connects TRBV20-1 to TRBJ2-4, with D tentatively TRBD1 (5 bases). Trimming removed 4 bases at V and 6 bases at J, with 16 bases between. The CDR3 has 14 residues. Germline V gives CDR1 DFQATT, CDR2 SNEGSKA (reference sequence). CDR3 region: CSAILWQGSNIQYF. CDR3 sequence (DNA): TGCAGTGCTATTCTATGGCAGGGCTCAAACATTCAGTACTTC.

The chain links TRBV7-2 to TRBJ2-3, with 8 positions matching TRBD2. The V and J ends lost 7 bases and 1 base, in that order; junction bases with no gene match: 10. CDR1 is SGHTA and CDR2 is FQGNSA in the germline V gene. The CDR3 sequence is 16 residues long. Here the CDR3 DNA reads TGTGCCAGCACGAGGCCTACTAGCGGCGGCACAGATACGCAGTATTTT. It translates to CASTRPTSGGTDTQYF.

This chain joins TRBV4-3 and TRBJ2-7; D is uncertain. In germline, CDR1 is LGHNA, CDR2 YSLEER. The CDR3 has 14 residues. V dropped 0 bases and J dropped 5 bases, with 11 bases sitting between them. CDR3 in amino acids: CASSQETPMDEQYF. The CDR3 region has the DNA TGCGCCAGCAGCCAAGAGACACCGATGGACGAGCAGTACTTC.

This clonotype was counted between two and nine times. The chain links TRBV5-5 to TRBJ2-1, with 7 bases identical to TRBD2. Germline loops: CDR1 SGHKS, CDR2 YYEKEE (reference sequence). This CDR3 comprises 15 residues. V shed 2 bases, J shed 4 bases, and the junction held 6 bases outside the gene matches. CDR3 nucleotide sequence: TGTGCCAGCAGCTTCCGACTAGCAGAGTACAATGAGCAGTTCTTC. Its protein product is CASSFRLAEYNEQFF.

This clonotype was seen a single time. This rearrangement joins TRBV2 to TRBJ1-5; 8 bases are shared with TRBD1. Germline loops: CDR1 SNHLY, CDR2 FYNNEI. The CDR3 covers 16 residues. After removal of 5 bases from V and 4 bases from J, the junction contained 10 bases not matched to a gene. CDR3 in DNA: TGTGCCAGCAGTCAACTGCAGGGGGCTTGGAATCAGCCCCAGCATTTT. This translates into CASSQLQGAWNQPQHF.

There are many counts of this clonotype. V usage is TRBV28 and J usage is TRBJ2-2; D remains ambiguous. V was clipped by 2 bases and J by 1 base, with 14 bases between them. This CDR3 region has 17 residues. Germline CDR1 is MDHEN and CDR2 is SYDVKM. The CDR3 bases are TGTGCCAGCAGTTTAGATCGGTGGGGTGAGAACACCGGGGAGCTGTTTTTT. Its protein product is CASSLDRWGENTGELFF.

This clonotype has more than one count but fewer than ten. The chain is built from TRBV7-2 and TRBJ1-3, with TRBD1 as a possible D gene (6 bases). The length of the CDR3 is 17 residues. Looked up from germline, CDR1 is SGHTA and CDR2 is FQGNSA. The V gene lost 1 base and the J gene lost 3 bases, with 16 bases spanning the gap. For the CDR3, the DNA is TGTGCCAGCAGCTTAGTGAGCAGGGGAGAGGGTGGAAACACCATATATTTT. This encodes CASSLVSRGEGGNTIYF. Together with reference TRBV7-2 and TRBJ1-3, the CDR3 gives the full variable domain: GAGVSQSPSNKVTEKGKDVELRCDPISGHTALYWYRQSLGQGLEFLIYFQGNSAPDKSGLPSDRFSAERTGGSVSTLTIQRTQQEDSAVYLCASSLVSRGEGGNTIYFGEGSWLTVV.

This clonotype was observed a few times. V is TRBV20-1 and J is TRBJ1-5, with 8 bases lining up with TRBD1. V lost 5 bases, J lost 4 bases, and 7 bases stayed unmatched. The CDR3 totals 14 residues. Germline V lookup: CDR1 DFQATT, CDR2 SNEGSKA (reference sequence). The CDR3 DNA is TGCAGTGCTGCCGTGGACAGGGTGAATCAGCCCCAGCATTTT. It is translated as CSAAVDRVNQPQHF.

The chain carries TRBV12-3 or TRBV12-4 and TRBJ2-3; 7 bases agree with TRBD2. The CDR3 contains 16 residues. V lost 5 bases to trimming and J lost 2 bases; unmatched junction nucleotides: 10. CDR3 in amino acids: CASSISGTTPTDTQYF. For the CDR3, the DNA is TGTGCCAGCAGTATCTCCGGGACTACCCCCACAGATACGCAGTATTTT.